This TCR beta chain was recorded in a study of cytomegalovirus exposure and HLA in healthy donors. Points from the study as a whole: According to a subsequent analysis, TCR clusters identified in the first cohort showed a tendency to co-occur across the approximately 120 validation repertoires.

From the roughly 110-subject validation cohort, which was separate from the approximately 720-subject first cohort, the donors were drawn. Note on this clone: The antigen remains undetermined.

Assay: immunoSEQ multiplex PCR; the TCRdb copy retains only in-frame clones and omits some. This sample has 180,000 or so clones; about 89% occur once, and the top ten carry less than 9.5%. V was cut by 3 bases and J by 1 base, with 10 bases left in between. Germline CDR1 reads MNHNY; CDR2 reads SVGAGI (reference sequence). This CDR3 has 15 residues. The material sequenced was PBMCs. The receptor was derived from a man under 40 in good health and CMV-seropositive. This sequence joins TRBV6-6 and TRBJ2-1, with TRBD2 as a possible D gene (7 bases). CDR3: CASSYRGASYNEQFF. CDR3 nucleotide sequence: TGTGCCAGCAGTTATCGGGGGGCTTCCTACAATGAGCAGTTCTTC.